This T cell receptor (beta chain) was profiled in a study of CD8+ T cells in alopecia areata. RNA, once extracted, was reverse transcribed into cDNA for use as the sequencing template. Repertoires were generated with immunoSEQ multiplex PCR, while TCRdb's copy carries only in-frame clones and drops some. In the table there are about 180,000 clones, 40% to 65% of which are singletons. In germline, CDR1 is PRHDT, CDR2 FYEKMQ (reference sequence). This CDR3 is 15 amino acids long. The germline V and J ends were trimmed by 5 bases and 1 base, with 11 bases remaining between them. Study-wide results and limits: Only a single nonresponder existed, so baseline CD8+ expansion links stay unclear. Tofacitinib significantly decreased scalp clonality and expanded CD8+ clones among top 100.

Concerning this clone: Its antigen remains unknown.

The treatment denotes: oral pan-JAK inhibitor, 5-10 mg twice daily. This specimen consisted of CD8+ T cells sorted from blood, obtained around week 54, from a patient treated with tofacitinib. The chain joins TRBV13 to TRBJ2-2, with D unresolved. The clonotype was recovered from a human donor with alopecia areata. CDR3 residues: CASSISDGNTGELFF. The CDR3 bases are TGTGCCAGCAGCATTTCGGACGGGAACACCGGGGAGCTGTTTTTT.